A single sample gave rise to the 10 T cell receptor beta chains below, sequenced in a study of identical twins. Each CDR3 protein is one row after TCRdb ran MiXCR on the 5' RACE reads. The data contain around 960,000 distinct CDR3 sequences, about 12% of them seen just once; the ten biggest clones take up around 1.6%. The sample was also reused in another study, on yellow fever vaccine responses in identical twins.

The sample consisted of PBMCs. These receptors originate from a woman aged 18-29 years in good health.

The chain carries TRBV7-2 and TRBJ2-1; 7 bases are a match to TRBD2. Germline CDR1 SGHTA, CDR2 FQGNSA. V dropped 2 bases and J dropped 4; count of bases not matched to a gene: 11. CDR3 length: 17 amino acids. The CDR3 here is CASSLIVGGGKYNEQFF. In DNA form, the CDR3 reads TGTGCCAGCAGCTTAATCGTCGGCGGGGGAAAGTACAATGAGCAGTTCTTC.

This clonotype was found a few times. The chain links TRBV12-3 or TRBV12-4 to TRBJ2-7; 15 positions match TRBD2. The CDR3 totals 17 residues. The V and J ends lost 1 base and 4 bases, in that order; junction bases with no gene match: 5. CDR3 loop: CASSLGTSGRAKYEQYF. The DNA of the CDR3 is TGTGCCAGCAGTTTAGGGACTAGCGGGAGGGCCAAGTACGAGCAGTACTTC.

This clonotype was detected many times. This chain links TRBV11-1 with TRBJ2-7, with D possibly called TRBD1 or TRBD2 (6 bases each). Germline lookup yields CDR1 SGHAT and CDR2 FQDESV (reference sequence). CDR3 length equals 16 residues. V dropped 2 bases and J dropped 2 bases, with 16 bases sitting between them. CDR3 protein: CASSLHSGAAAYEQYF. For the CDR3, the DNA is TGTGCCAGCAGCTTACATTCGGGGGCGGCGGCCTACGAGCAGTACTTC. Together with reference TRBV11-1 and TRBJ2-7, the CDR3 gives the full variable domain: EAEVAQSPRYKITEKSQAVAFWCDPISGHATLYWYRQILGQGPELLVQFQDESVVDDSQLPKDRFSAERLKGVDSTLKIQPAELGDSAMYLCASSLHSGAAAYEQYFGPGTRLTVT.

The V call is TRBV20-1, the J call TRBJ2-7; 10 bases map to TRBD2. V gave up 0 bases and J gave up 1 base; unmatched junction bases: 6. The CDR3 has 16 amino acids. From germline, CDR1 is DFQATT and CDR2 SNEGSKA (reference sequence). CDR3: CSARDEPTSGSYEQYF. The CDR3 nucleotides read TGCAGTGCTAGAGATGAGCCGACTAGCGGGTCCTACGAGCAGTACTTC.

The chain employs TRBV27 and TRBJ2-2; D tentatively fits TRBD1 or TRBD2 (5 bases each). The CDR3 runs to 15 residues. The germline gives CDR1 MNHEY, CDR2 SMNVEV (reference sequence). V was trimmed by 7 bases and J by 0 bases, leaving 12 bases between them. The CDR3 bases are TGTGCCAGCACCTGGGACGTTTCGAACACCGGGGAGCTGTTTTTT. Its translation is CASTWDVSNTGELFF.

DNA for the CDR3: TGTGCCAGCAGTTTATCTTACCGCAGCTCCTACGAGCAGTACGTC. Translation: CASSLSYRSSYEQYV. The chain employs TRBV28 and TRBJ2-7; no clear D gene. V was cut by 1 base and J by 0 bases, with 10 bases left in between. CDR3 length: 15 amino acids. The V gene's germline CDR1 is MDHEN and CDR2 SYDVKM.

In this sample, this clonotype turned up a few times. J is TRBJ1-2 and V is TRBV20-1; no clear D. The CDR3 loop spans 12 amino acids. V lost 6 bases and J lost 7, with 15 bases in between. Germline V gene sequence: CDR1 DFQATT, CDR2 SNEGSKA (reference sequence). The CDR3 protein is CSATLGYSGYTF. CDR3 nucleotides: TGCAGTGCCACTTTGGGGTACTCTGGCTACACCTTC.

This CDR3 is CASSGANRNTGELFF. The CDR3 nucleotides are TGTGCCAGCAGCGGTGCTAACAGGAACACCGGGGAGCTGTTTTTT. The chain combines TRBV7-6 with TRBJ2-2; D not certain. V gave up 5 bases and J gave up 1 base, with 11 bases separating them. This CDR3 is built from 15 residues. Germline CDR1 is SGHVS and CDR2 is FNYEAQ.

This clonotype has a count of ten or more. The gene calls are TRBV12-3 or TRBV12-4 and TRBJ2-1, with 11 bases aligning to TRBD2. The CDR3 totals 16 residues. The junction had 3 bases not matched to a gene; V was cut back by 1 base and J by 4 bases. The CDR3 sequence: CASSLGLAGIYNEQFF. The CDR3 DNA reads as TGTGCCAGCAGTTTAGGACTAGCGGGAATATACAATGAGCAGTTCTTC.

This clonotype was detected only a few times. The chain recombines TRBV24-1 with TRBJ2-7, with 9 bases fitting TRBD1. Germline CDR1 KGHDR, CDR2 SFDVKD. There are 16 residues in the CDR3. With 4 bases clipped from V and 2 bases from J, the junction kept 8 bases outside the gene matches. CDR3 in amino acids: CATSDVTGTGTYEQYF. CDR3 sequence (DNA): TGTGCCACCAGTGACGTGACCGGGACAGGGACCTACGAGCAGTACTTC.